Listed below are T cell receptor beta chains from one sample, sequenced in a study of OX40 agonist ivuxolimab in advanced cancers. The assay was immunoSEQ multiplex PCR, and TCRdb's table has in-frame clones only and misses some. The sample lists tens of thousands of clones, 65% to 85% occurring once. The sequenced sample was CD4+ or CD8+ T cells sorted from blood, obtained in a trial of the OX40 agonist ivuxolimab. The receptors shown here come from an adult with an advanced solid tumor such as melanoma, head and neck, liver or kidney cancer. The CDR3 runs from the conserved cysteine through the conserved F or W. D genes are given only for firm matches. Not all rows give a size; the values are once, few, many and, for expanded clones, a class.

clone_size,d_call,j_call,v_call,cdr3_nt,cdr3_aa
-,-,TRBJ1-1,TRBV5-1,TGCGCCAGCAGCCCCGGGGGGGATACTGAAGCTTTCTTT,CASSPGGDTEAFF
-,-,TRBJ1-2,TRBV6-5,TGTGCCAGCAAGCGACAGGATAACTATGGCTACACCTTC,CASKRQDNYGYTF
-,-,TRBJ1-1,TRBV29-1,TGCAGCGCTGGAGGCGGGAGGGGCACTGAAGCTTTCTTT,CSAGGGRGTEAFF
-,-,TRBJ1-1,TRBV28,TGTGCCAGCAGTCAACCCCCTTTAAACACTGAAGCTTTCTTT,CASSQPPLNTEAFF
-,TRBD1,TRBJ2-7,TRBV29-1,TGCAGCGTTGAAGATACAGGGGAAGGGCAGTACTTC,CSVEDTGEGQYF
medium-sized,-,TRBJ2-1,TRBV29-1,TGCAGCGTTGACGCCGGGTATAATGAGCAGTTCTTC,CSVDAGYNEQFF
-,-,TRBJ2-1,TRBV30,TGTGCCTCGGCCGTGGGGCATGAGCAGTTCTTC,CASAVGHEQFF
-,TRBD1,TRBJ1-6,TRBV6-5,TGTGCCAGCAGCCGGACAGGGCAAGGACCCCTCCACTTT,CASSRTGQGPLHF
-,-,TRBJ1-1,TRBV11-2,TGTGCCAGCAGCTTAGAGCGGAAAGCTTTCTTT,CASSLERKAFF
-,-,TRBJ1-2,TRBV10-2,TGCGCCAGCAGTCTGGACCCAATCGGCGCTAACTATGGCTACACCTTC,CASSLDPIGANYGYTF
-,-,TRBJ1-1,TRBV6-1,TGTGCCAGCAGTGCTGGGGGGAACACTGAAGCTTTCTTT,CASSAGGNTEAFF
-,-,TRBJ2-1,TRBV19,TGTGCCAGTAATAACCCTGGGGCCCACAATGAGCAGTTCTTC,CASNNPGAHNEQFF
-,-,TRBJ1-2,TRBV27,TGTGCCAGCAGTTTAACAGGGTGGAATGGCTACACCTTC,CASSLTGWNGYTF
-,TRBD1,TRBJ1-2,TRBV7-9,TGTGCCAGCAGCCCCTGGGACAGGCCGAACTATGGCTACACCTTC,CASSPWDRPNYGYTF
-,-,TRBJ1-5,TRBV30,TGTGCCTGGAGTCCAGGGACGGATCAGCCCCAGCATTTT,CAWSPGTDQPQHF
-,-,TRBJ2-3,TRBV19,TGTGCCAGTAGTCCCGGACGGACAGGCACAGATACGCAGTATTTT,CASSPGRTGTDTQYF
-,-,TRBJ2-6,TRBV18,TGTGCCAGCTCACCTTCAGGAGCCTTAACTGGGGCCAACGTCCTGACTTTC,CASSPSGALTGANVLTF
-,TRBD1,TRBJ1-6,TRBV4-2,TGTGCCAGCAGCAAGAAGGGACAGGGTGGGAATTCACCCCTCCACTTT,CASSKKGQGGNSPLHF
once,-,TRBJ1-6,TRBV30,TGTGCCTGGAGGGACTTGGGGTCACCCCTCCACTTT,CAWRDLGSPLHF
-,TRBD1,TRBJ2-2,TRBV11-2,TGTGCCAGCAGAAAGACCGGGACAGGGGGGAACACCGGGGAGCTGTTTTTT,CASRKTGTGGNTGELFF
once,-,TRBJ2-3,TRBV4-2,TGTGCCAGCAGCCAAGATAGTGAGGGGCTGGGAGATACGCAGTATTTT,CASSQDSEGLGDTQYF
-,-,TRBJ2-6,TRBV2,TGTGCCAGCAGTGGCAGGGGTCCCCTCTCTGGGGCCAACGTCCTGACTTTC,CASSGRGPLSGANVLTF
-,TRBD2,TRBJ2-3,TRBV6-5,TGTGCCAGCCGGGCGGGAGGGATCACAGATACGCAGTATTTT,CASRAGGITDTQYF
-,TRBD2,TRBJ2-7,TRBV28,TGTGCCAGCCTAGACCAGGGACTAGCGGGAGCAAACGAGCAGTACTTC,CASLDQGLAGANEQYF
-,-,TRBJ2-7,TRBV11-2,TGTGCCAGCAGCTCCTGGACAGTCTCCTACGAGCAGTACTTC,CASSSWTVSYEQYF
-,-,TRBJ2-3,TRBV2,TGTGCCAGCAGGGGGGGGCCAATCAGCACAGATACGCAGTATTTT,CASRGGPISTDTQYF
-,-,TRBJ2-2,TRBV29-1,TGCGGCGGCTTCGCGAACACCGGGGAGCTGTTTTTT,CGGFANTGELFF